Each of the 28 T cell receptor beta chains below was sequenced from the same sample in a study of T cells after yellow fever vaccination. MiXCR, run by TCRdb on the 5' RACE reads, gives a single entry per CDR3 protein. The sample carries 120,000 or so distinct CDR3 sequences, nearly 15% recorded once. The material sequenced was CD8+ T cells sorted from PBMCs, taken 5 days after the yellow fever booster vaccination. These receptor sequences come from a man between 18 and 29 years old who received the YFV17D yellow fever vaccine.

The rearrangement uses TRBV18 and TRBJ2-7; D uncertain. The CDR3 runs 13 residues. V lost 2 bases and J lost 1, with 6 bases in between. CDR1 is KGHSH, CDR2 LQKENI, per germline. CDR3: CASSPRVSYEQYF. The CDR3 nucleotides read TGTGCCAGCTCACCAAGGGTTTCCTACGAGCAGTACTTC.

CDR3 in amino acids: CASSPKDGRTEAFF. DNA of the CDR3: TGCGCCAGCAGCCCTAAGGATGGAAGGACTGAAGCTTTCTTT. The rearrangement joins TRBV4-3 to TRBJ1-1; D call uncertain. This CDR3 spans 14 amino acids. Germline CDR1 is LGHNA and CDR2 is YSLEER. The V end was cut by 4 bases, the J end by 5 bases, with 14 bases between.

J is TRBJ2-6 and V is TRBV4-3; no firm D call. V was trimmed by 0 bases and J by 0 bases, leaving 6 bases between them. CDR1 LGHNA and CDR2 YSLEER come from the germline V gene. This CDR3 region has 16 residues. Here the CDR3 DNA reads TGCGCCAGCAGCCAAGATCCCCACTCTGGGGCCAACGTCCTGACTTTC. It codes for CASSQDPHSGANVLTF.

The chain has TRBV27 and TRBJ2-1; 11 nucleotides match TRBD1. The CDR3 extends over 15 amino acids. Germline values: CDR1 MNHEY, CDR2 SMNVEV (reference sequence). The V segment lost 5 bases and the J segment 4 bases; nucleotides outside the gene matches: 4. The CDR3 is CASSGGTGGYNEQFF. The DNA of the CDR3 is TGTGCCAGCAGTGGGGGGACAGGGGGATACAATGAGCAGTTCTTC.

This chain uses TRBV10-3 with TRBJ1-4; D might be TRBD1 (6 bases). The germline gives CDR1 ENHRY, CDR2 SYGVKD. Trimming left V 4 bases short and J 5 bases short, with 8 bases between. The CDR3 loop spans 13 amino acids. CDR3 in DNA: TGTGCCATCAGTGGGCAGGGGAATGAAAAACTGTTTTTT. Amino acid sequence: CAISGQGNEKLFF.

A few counts support this clonotype. The chain recombines TRBV7-2 with TRBJ2-2; D is unresolved. CDR3 size: 12 residues. V was shortened by 8 bases and J by 0 bases, with 4 bases between the two germline ends. CDR1 is SGHTA, CDR2 FQGNSA, per germline. This CDR3 reads CASLANTGELFF. DNA of the CDR3: TGTGCCAGCTTGGCGAACACCGGGGAGCTGTTTTTT.

The chain combines TRBV5-5 with TRBJ1-3; the D is unclear. The V gene's germline CDR1 is SGHKS and CDR2 YYEKEE (reference sequence). CDR3 length: 14 amino acids. V was cut by 0 bases and J by 3 bases, with 7 bases left in between. CDR3 sequence reads: CASSLGGDGNTIYF. CDR3 sequence (DNA): TGTGCCAGCAGCTTGGGAGGAGATGGAAACACCATATATTTT.

This chain uses TRBV5-5 with TRBJ2-3; D gene ambiguous. Looked up from germline, CDR1 is SGHKS and CDR2 is YYEKEE (reference sequence). This CDR3 comprises 12 residues. The ends were cut back, 0 bases at V and 11 bases at J, with 10 bases in the middle. The CDR3 DNA sequence: TGTGCCAGCAGCTTGGTCGGGTTTGAGCAGTATTTT. It codes for CASSLVGFEQYF.

This clonotype occurred a few times. The V call is TRBV4-2, the J call TRBJ2-1, with a weak D call TRBD2 (5 bases). CDR1 LGHNA and CDR2 YNFKEQ come from the germline V gene. This CDR3 comprises 15 residues. The germline V and J ends were trimmed by 1 base and 3 bases, with 10 bases remaining between them. The CDR3 DNA reads as TGTGCCAGCAGCCAAGGACCCGGGGTCTACAATGAGCAGTTCTTC. Residues: CASSQGPGVYNEQFF.

This clonotype was seen many times. CDR3 residues: CASSLSPYYEQYV. The DNA for the CDR3 is TGTGCCAGCAGCTTAAGCCCCTACTACGAGCAGTACGTC. This sequence joins TRBV7-2 and TRBJ2-7; D gene uncertain. CDR1 and CDR2 (germline): SGHTA, FQGNSA. Trimming cost V 2 bases and J 3 bases, with 8 bases left between them. This CDR3 comprises 13 residues.

This clonotype was seen a few times. The chain carries TRBV4-1 and TRBJ2-5, with 10 bases identical to TRBD2. V trimming: 2 bases; J trimming: 5 bases; junction bases outside the gene matches: 8. There are 16 residues in the CDR3. Germline V gene sequence: CDR1 MGHRA, CDR2 YSYEKL. The CDR3 sequence is CASSQRQSGLAETQYF. The DNA for the CDR3 is TGCGCCAGCAGCCAACGCCAATCGGGACTAGCGGAGACCCAGTACTTC.

This clonotype was seen only a few times. The chain combines TRBV15 with TRBJ1-6; 9 bases align to TRBD1. Unmatched junction bases numbered 10, after V lost 9 bases and J lost 7 bases. This CDR3 is built from 15 residues. Germline loops: CDR1 LNHNV, CDR2 YYDKDF (reference sequence). DNA of the CDR3: TGTGCCACAAATAGGGACAGGGCACGGAATTCACCCCTCCACTTT. Its translation is CATNRDRARNSPLHF. Together with reference TRBV15 and TRBJ1-6, the CDR3 gives the full variable domain: DAMVIQNPRYQVTQFGKPVTLSCSQTLNHNVMYWYQQKSSQAPKLLFHYYDKDFNNEADTPDNFQSRRPNTSFCFLDIRSPGLGDTAMYLCATNRDRARNSPLHFGNGTRLTVT.

This clonotype has ten or more counts. The J gene is TRBJ2-2, the V gene TRBV29-1; D ambiguous. Germline loops: CDR1 SQVTM, CDR2 ANQGSEA. This CDR3 is 12 amino acids long. Trimming stripped 4 bases from V and 6 bases from J, with 9 bases between. CDR3: CSVGTGAGELFF. The CDR3 nucleotides are TGCAGCGTTGGTACGGGCGCCGGGGAGCTGTTTTTT.

This clonotype has at least ten counts. This chain connects TRBV20-1 to TRBJ2-3; 10 nucleotides align to TRBD2. The CDR3 contains 22 residues. Germline V gives CDR1 DFQATT, CDR2 SNEGSKA (reference sequence). Trimming removed 1 base from V and 2 bases from J; junction bases left unmatched: 24. CDR3 coding DNA: TGCAGTGCTAGAGTATCGATCTCCTCTCTCTCGACTAGCGGGTATCACACAGATACGCAGTATTTT. This encodes CSARVSISSLSTSGYHTDTQYF.

This clonotype appeared many times. V is TRBV12-3 or TRBV12-4 and J is TRBJ2-7; D unclear. The CDR3 is 14 amino acids. Trimming removed 0 bases at V and 0 bases at J, with 6 bases between. In DNA, the CDR3 is TGTGCCAGCAGTTTAGCCGGCGGCTCCTACGAGCAGTACGTC. Translating it yields CASSLAGGSYEQYV.

This clonotype showed up just a few times. V and J are TRBV19 and TRBJ2-7; possible D gene TRBD1, 6 bases. Looked up from germline, CDR1 is LNHDA and CDR2 is SQIVND (reference sequence). This CDR3 has 15 residues. V dropped 6 bases and J dropped 0 bases, with 15 bases sitting between them. CDR3 bases: TGTGCCAGTAGACCACAGGGTCTTCTCTCCTACGAGCAGTACTTC. Its protein product is CASRPQGLLSYEQYF. The full variable domain, in which reference TRBV19 and TRBJ2-7 provide the parts outside the CDR3, is DGGITQSPKYLFRKEGQNVTLSCEQNLNHDAMYWYRQDPGQGLRLIYYSQIVNDFQKGDIAEGYSVSREKKESFPLTVTSAQKNPTAFYLCASRPQGLLSYEQYFGPGTRLTVT.

There are a few counts of this clonotype. This chain links TRBV7-9 with TRBJ1-1; D call uncertain. CDR1 and CDR2 from the germline V gene are SEHNR and FQNEAQ (reference sequence). The V end lost 0 bases, the J end lost 0 bases, and 8 bases lay between the germline ends. The CDR3 loop spans 15 amino acids. CDR3 protein: CASSLAVRLNTEAFF. CDR3 in DNA: TGTGCCAGCAGCTTAGCGGTCAGACTGAACACTGAAGCTTTCTTT.

This clonotype has only a few counts. This rearrangement joins TRBV6-2 or TRBV6-3 to TRBJ2-3; TRBD2 matches 12 bases. From germline, CDR1 is MNHEY and CDR2 SVGEGT. There are 17 residues in the CDR3. With V trimmed by 2 bases and J by 3 bases, 6 bases remained unmatched. CDR3 loop: CASSYDETSGGTDTQYF. CDR3 DNA: TGTGCCAGCAGTTACGACGAGACTAGCGGGGGTACAGATACGCAGTATTTT.

This clonotype has more than one count but fewer than ten. A read error may produce the germline difference seen at one junction end. This chain joins TRBV12-3 or TRBV12-4 and TRBJ1-1, with D uncertain. The CDR3 runs to 13 residues. In nucleotides, the CDR3 is TGTGCCAGCACTTTAATGGGGTTAACTGAAGCTTTCTTT. Protein sequence: CASTLMGLTEAFF.

A few counts support this clonotype. The chain carries TRBV28 and TRBJ1-1; possible D gene TRBD1, 6 bases. The germline V and J ends were trimmed by 4 bases and 0 bases, with 12 bases remaining between them. This CDR3 spans 15 amino acids. Germline V CDR1 and CDR2: MDHEN, SYDVKM. CDR3 residues: CASSSLDRLNTEAFF. DNA of the CDR3: TGTGCCAGCAGTTCGCTGGACAGACTGAACACTGAAGCTTTCTTT.

The rearrangement joins TRBV4-1 to TRBJ2-3; 10 nucleotides align to TRBD2. Trimming took 1 base from V and 5 from J; bases not matched to a gene: 0. This CDR3 is built from 14 residues. CDR1 MGHRA and CDR2 YSYEKL come from the germline V gene. CDR3 bases: TGCGCCAGCAGCCAAGGACTAGCGGGAGATACGCAGTATTTT. Protein product: CASSQGLAGDTQYF.

This clonotype was seen more than once but under ten times. This chain connects TRBV7-6 to TRBJ2-3; D not resolved. Trimming pared 0 bases from V and 2 bases from J, leaving 6 bases between. The CDR3 has 14 amino acids. The V gene's germline CDR1 is SGHVS and CDR2 FNYEAQ. CDR3 region: CASSLALDTDTQYF. CDR3 sequence (DNA): TGTGCCAGCAGCTTAGCGTTGGACACAGATACGCAGTATTTT.

The sample holds many counts of this clonotype. The J gene is TRBJ1-1, the V gene TRBV27; D is undetermined. Trimming stripped 2 bases from V and 0 bases from J, with 4 bases between. CDR1 and CDR2 (germline): MNHEY, SMNVEV (reference sequence). The CDR3 is made up of 13 amino acids. CDR3 sequence (DNA): TGTGCCAGCAGTTTAGGCATGAACACTGAAGCTTTCTTT. Its translation is CASSLGMNTEAFF.

This clonotype ranks as medium-sized. The V and J genes are TRBV6-5 and TRBJ1-2; 12 bases agree with TRBD1. Germline V lookup: CDR1 MNHEY, CDR2 SVGAGI. The CDR3 runs to 16 residues. The J segment lost 8 bases and the V segment lost 2 bases, leaving 9 bases of the junction unmatched. CDR3 bases: TGTGCCAGCAGTTACGAGTGGGACAGGGGGCTGGGCGGCTACACCTTC. Protein sequence: CASSYEWDRGLGGYTF.

This clonotype was recorded a few times. The chain couples TRBV27 to TRBJ1-2; D is unresolved. The CDR3 is made up of 12 amino acids. V was cut by 3 bases and J by 8 bases, with 10 bases left in between. Germline assignment: CDR1 MNHEY and CDR2 SMNVEV (reference sequence). The CDR3 reads CASSFSGVGYTF. The CDR3 DNA sequence: TGTGCCAGCAGTTTCTCTGGGGTCGGCTACACCTTC.

The gene calls are TRBV4-1 and TRBJ2-7, with D possibly being TRBD1 (5 bases). Trimming removed 0 bases at V and 2 bases at J, with 8 bases between. This CDR3 contains 14 residues. The germline gives CDR1 MGHRA, CDR2 YSYEKL. The CDR3 DNA follows: TGCGCCAGCAGCCAAGAAACAGGCGCCTACGAGCAGTACTTC. This codes for CASSQETGAYEQYF.

This clonotype has only a few counts. The chain combines TRBV19 with TRBJ1-1; 12 bases fit TRBD1. CDR3 size: 17 residues. Germline V gives CDR1 LNHDA, CDR2 SQIVND (reference sequence). After removal of 5 bases from V and 5 bases from J, the junction contained 12 bases not matched to a gene. The CDR3 here is CASSPQGQGARGTEAFF. Written as DNA, the CDR3 is TGTGCCAGTAGTCCTCAGGGACAGGGGGCGCGAGGAACTGAAGCTTTCTTT.

This clonotype has just a few counts. The genes are TRBV3-1 and TRBJ2-1; a weak D match, TRBD2 (5 bases). CDR1 and CDR2 from the germline V gene are LGHDT and YNNKEL (reference sequence). CDR3 size: 15 residues. V lost 4 bases and J lost 9, with 19 bases in between. CDR3 protein: CASSPELVITGEQFF. CDR3 nucleotides: TGTGCCAGCAGCCCCGAACTAGTTATTACGGGTGAGCAGTTCTTC.